The T cell receptor (beta chain) under discussion was sequenced for a study of blood T cell repertoires in COVID-19. Germline loops: CDR1 MNHNY, CDR2 SVGAGI (reference sequence). J was trimmed by 4 bases and V by 2 bases; bases with no gene match: 5. The CDR3 is made up of 16 amino acids. Authors' data handling: Cell counts per sample came from amplifying reference gene primers. Assay used: immunoSEQ multiplex PCR; TCRdb lists only in-frame clones, some missing. Clonal size and the V and J genes are those of that table, whereas D and trimming came from the DNA. Here the sample spans approximately 89,000 clones, over 65% being singletons.

The sequence was collected from a woman in her 70s with acute or convalescent COVID-19. What was sequenced was peripheral blood. This chain links TRBV6-6 with TRBJ2-1, with 10 nucleotides matching TRBD2. For the CDR3, the DNA is TGTGCCAGCAGTTACATTTGGACTAGCGGATACAATGAGCAGTTCTTC. This gives the protein CASSYIWTSGYNEQFF.